A selection of T cell receptor beta chains follows, all from one sample in a study of control samples from healthy donors and cancer patients. Some clones are missing from TCRdb's copy, which holds only in-frame ones; the method was immunoSEQ multiplex PCR. The data show approximately 190,000 clones, and the top ten clones hold around 2%. The sample comprised blood. Receptors originate from a woman under 40 in good health. The CDR3 runs from the conserved cysteine through the conserved F or W. D genes are given only for firm matches.

>TRBV6-5|TRBJ1-1|.
CASSYWTDTEAFF
TGTGCCAGCAGTTACTGGACAGACACTGAAGCTTTCTTT
>TRBV27|TRBJ1-4|TRBD1
CASSPRDRLNEKLFF
TGTGCCAGCAGTCCCCGGGACAGGCTTAATGAAAAACTGTTTTTT
>TRBV5-1|TRBJ2-2|.
CASRDRATGELFF
TGCGCCAGCAGAGACAGAGCCACCGGGGAGCTGTTTTTT
>TRBV28|TRBJ2-3|.
CASSLIWGNADTQYF
TGTGCCAGCAGTTTAATTTGGGGGAATGCAGATACGCAGTATTTT
>TRBV7-2|TRBJ1-4|TRBD1
CASSLLQGLNEKLFF
TGTGCCAGCAGCTTGTTACAGGGGCTTAATGAAAAACTGTTTTTT
>TRBV27|TRBJ1-2|.
CASSYTSRLRGYTF
TGTGCCAGCAGTTATACATCAAGGCTGAGAGGCTACACCTTC
>TRBV6-5|TRBJ2-5|TRBD2
CASRLAGELKETQYF
TGTGCCAGCAGGCTAGCGGGGGAACTTAAAGAGACCCAGTACTTC
>TRBV5-4|TRBJ2-7|.
CASSLEGTSSAQYF
TGTGCCAGCAGCTTGGAGGGGACCTCCAGCGCGCAGTACTTC
>TRBV2|TRBJ2-4|TRBD1
CASSSPSGGNIQYF
TGTGCCAGCAGTTCCCCCTCAGGGGGTAACATTCAGTACTTC
>TRBV29-1|TRBJ1-2|.
CSVAPGTANYGYTF
TGCAGCGTCGCCCCTGGGACGGCTAACTATGGCTACACCTTC
>TRBV2|TRBJ1-6|TRBD1
CASRQTGGDSPLHF
TGTGCCAGCAGGCAGACAGGGGGAGACTCACCCCTCCACTTT
>TRBV27|TRBJ1-6|.
CASSFEGVGGNSPLHF
TGTGCCAGCAGTTTCGAGGGCGTCGGAGGAAATTCACCCCTCCACTTT
>TRBV5-1|TRBJ1-1|.
CASSLWSHTEAFF
TGCGCCAGCAGCTTGTGGTCCCACACTGAAGCTTTCTTT
>TRBV3-1/TRBV3-2|TRBJ2-1|TRBD1
CASKQGAAYNEQFF
TGTGCCAGCAAACAGGGGGCGGCCTACAATGAGCAGTTCTTC
>TRBV1|TRBJ1-3|.
CTSSQELGPGNTIYF
TGCACCAGCAGCCAAGAATTAGGGCCGGGAAACACCATATATTTT
>TRBV5-4|TRBJ2-7|TRBD1
CASSKDRDKYEQYF
TGTGCCAGCAGCAAGGACAGGGATAAGTACGAGCAGTACTTC
>TRBV28|TRBJ1-4|.
CASSDLQERREKLFF
TGTGCCAGCAGTGACCTACAGGAACGGAGAGAAAAACTGTTTTTT
>TRBV7-6|TRBJ1-4|TRBD1
CASSLGTGTNEKLFF
TGTGCCAGCAGCTTAGGGACAGGTACTAATGAAAAACTGTTTTTT
>TRBV4-1|TRBJ2-3|.
CASSRSLASTDTQYF
TGCGCCAGCAGCCGTTCGCTAGCGAGCACAGATACGCAGTATTTT
>TRBV7-7|TRBJ1-2|TRBD1
CASSRPGTGDSYTF
TGTGCTAGCAGCCGTCCCGGGACAGGAGATAGTTACACCTTC
>TRBV5-8|TRBJ1-2|.
CASSLGGTNYGYTF
TGTGCCAGCAGCTTGGGGGGAACCAACTATGGCTACACCTTC
>TRBV6-5|TRBJ2-2|TRBD2
CASRRTSGGTGELFF
TGTGCCAGCAGGAGAACTAGCGGTGGTACCGGGGAGCTGTTTTTT
>TRBV11-1|TRBJ2-1|.
CASSLSTYNEQFF
TGTGCCAGCAGCTTAAGCACCTACAATGAGCAGTTCTTC
>TRBV7-9|TRBJ1-2|.
CASSLNGYTF
TGTGCCAGCAGCTTAAACGGCTACACCTTC
>TRBV10-2|TRBJ1-1|.
CASSDQLRGGTEAFF
TGCGCCAGCAGTGATCAACTCAGGGGAGGCACTGAAGCTTTCTTT
>TRBV28|TRBJ2-5|TRBD2
CAGLGLINQETQYF
TGTGCCGGACTAGGGCTGATTAACCAAGAGACCCAGTACTTC
>TRBV5-1|TRBJ2-5|TRBD1
CASRRTGEETQYF
TGCGCCAGTCGAAGAACAGGGGAGGAGACCCAGTACTTC
>TRBV29-1|TRBJ2-3|.
CSVEGQGFTDTQYF
TGCAGCGTTGAAGGGCAGGGGTTCACAGATACGCAGTATTTT
>TRBV20-1|TRBJ1-1|.
CSAEGTEAFF
TGCAGTGCTGAGGGCACTGAAGCTTTCTTT
>TRBV19|TRBJ1-5|.
CASSIDRVDSSNQPQHF
TGTGCCAGTAGTATAGATCGTGTGGACAGCTCCAATCAGCCCCAGCATTTT
>TRBV7-6|TRBJ2-5|TRBD1
CASSRGTGGQETQYF
TGTGCCAGCAGCCGGGGGACAGGCGGGCAAGAGACCCAGTACTTC
>TRBV5-1|TRBJ1-4|.
CASSPDRVGNEKLFF
TGCGCCAGCAGCCCGGATAGGGTTGGTAATGAAAAACTGTTTTTT
>TRBV6-4|TRBJ2-1|.
CASSDGPESHEQFF
TGTGCCAGCAGTGACGGGCCAGAGTCCCATGAGCAGTTCTTC
>TRBV28|TRBJ2-3|TRBD2
CASSFSASGGTDTQYF
TGTGCCAGCAGTTTTTCCGCTAGCGGGGGAACAGATACGCAGTATTTT
>TRBV7-6|TRBJ2-3|TRBD2
CASSLVAGGRLDTQYF
TGTGCCAGCAGCTTAGTCGCGGGGGGGAGGTTAGATACGCAGTATTTT
>TRBV6-5|TRBJ1-1|.
CASSYSLRRDGEAFF
TGTGCCAGCAGTTACTCCCTCCGCAGGGACGGTGAAGCTTTCTTT
>TRBV11-1|TRBJ2-7|TRBD1
CASSFWDRVGEQYF
TGTGCCAGCAGCTTTTGGGACAGGGTAGGCGAGCAGTACTTC
>TRBV5-1|TRBJ1-5|.
CASSVGGDFSNQPQHF
TGCGCCAGCAGCGTCGGGGGGGACTTTAGCAATCAGCCCCAGCATTTT
>TRBV6-5|TRBJ1-2|.
CASSYGNYGYTF
TGTGCCAGCAGTTACGGCAACTATGGCTACACCTTC
>TRBV5-4|TRBJ2-1|.
CASSFQVSSDSYNEQFF
TGTGCCAGCAGCTTTCAAGTTTCTAGCGACTCCTACAATGAGCAGTTCTTC
>TRBV7-2|TRBJ1-5|.
CASSLGEDHQPQHF
TGTGCCAGCAGCTTAGGAGAGGACCATCAGCCCCAGCATTTT
>TRBV6-5|TRBJ1-3|TRBD1
CASSYAIQGAGNTIYF
TGTGCCAGCAGTTACGCCATTCAGGGGGCTGGAAACACCATATATTTT
>TRBV27|TRBJ1-5|.
CASSLLGVRGQPQHF
TGTGCCAGCAGTTTATTGGGGGTACGGGGGCAGCCCCAGCATTTT
>TRBV7-2|TRBJ1-1|.
CASSLGLQNTEAFF
TGTGCCAGCAGCCTGGGCCTCCAGAACACTGAAGCTTTCTTT
>TRBV10-3|TRBJ2-1|.
CAIDAGSGPEQFF
TGTGCCATCGACGCGGGGTCAGGGCCTGAGCAGTTCTTC
>TRBV7-9|TRBJ1-4|.
CASSHRDGNEKLFF
TGTGCCAGCAGCCACCGGGACGGAAATGAAAAACTGTTTTTT
>TRBV6-2/TRBV6-3|TRBJ2-5|TRBD1
CASSSGPRTGGKETQYF
TGTGCCAGCAGTTCCGGACCAAGGACAGGGGGAAAAGAGACCCAGTACTTC
>TRBV4-3|TRBJ1-4|.
CASSQDTGVNEKLFF
TGCGCCAGCAGCCAAGATACGGGAGTTAATGAAAAACTGTTTTTT
>TRBV10-3|TRBJ1-1|.
CAISRMNTEAFF
TGTGCCATCAGTCGCATGAACACTGAAGCTTTCTTT
>TRBV9|TRBJ2-3|.
CASSVAPGQGRSTDTQYF
TGTGCCAGCAGCGTAGCCCCCGGGCAGGGGAGGAGCACAGATACGCAGTATTTT
>TRBV15|TRBJ2-1|.
CATSRDLGQTNEQFF
TGTGCCACCAGCAGAGATTTAGGACAGACGAATGAGCAGTTCTTC
>TRBV2|TRBJ2-5|TRBD1
CASNPWGRTGMLRAETQYF
TGTGCCAGCAATCCTTGGGGTAGGACAGGGATGTTAAGGGCGGAGACCCAGTACTTC
>TRBV29-1|TRBJ2-7|.
CSVEGSTYEQYF
TGCAGCGTTGAGGGCAGCACCTACGAGCAGTACTTC
>TRBV28|TRBJ1-1|.
CASSLGGGGTEAFF
TGTGCCAGCAGTTTAGGAGGGGGTGGGACTGAAGCTTTCTTT
>TRBV3-1/TRBV3-2|TRBJ2-3|.
CASSQDSYGADTQYF
TGTGCCAGCAGCCAAGATAGTTACGGGGCAGATACGCAGTATTTT
>TRBV21-1|TRBJ1-2|.
CASSIGSYGYTF
TGTGCCAGCAGCATAGGTTCGTATGGCTACACCTTC
>TRBV10-1|TRBJ1-2|TRBD1
CASSSRGQGYGYTF
TGCGCCAGCAGTTCGCGGGGACAGGGCTATGGCTACACCTTC
>TRBV29-1|TRBJ2-1|TRBD1
CSVGDRVNNEQFF
TGCAGCGTTGGAGACAGGGTTAACAATGAGCAGTTCTTC
>TRBV27|TRBJ1-1|.
CASSLSTSAEAFF
TGTGCCAGCAGTTTATCCACTTCAGCTGAAGCTTTCTTT
>TRBV7-9|TRBJ2-2|.
CASGAEAVYGELFF
TGTGCCAGCGGGGCGGAGGCGGTTTACGGGGAGCTGTTTTTT